This TCR beta chain was sequenced for a study of T cell repertoires in cytomegalovirus infection. At the level of the study: Public TCR beta signature analysis indicated the presence of both CMV infection and matching HLA type.

V trimming: 3 bases; J trimming: 4 bases; junction bases outside the gene matches: 11. Germline V gene sequence: CDR1 ENHRY, CDR2 SYGVKD. CDR3 length equals 17 residues. Via MiXCR, TCRdb re-called the reads, giving one row per CDR3 protein. The sample carries a few hundred thousand distinct CDR3 sequences, more than 9% recorded once. This clonotype was picked up many times. Sequencing used PBMCs. The clonotype comes from a human donor in good health (CMV status not recorded). Some clones in this sample may be carry-over from other donors' samples. The chain uses TRBV10-3 and TRBJ2-3; 9 bases align to TRBD2. Written as DNA, the CDR3 is TGTGCCATCAGTGAACTCGGGGCGGGGGGGCAAGCAGATACGCAGTATTTT. This gives the protein CAISELGAGGQADTQYF.